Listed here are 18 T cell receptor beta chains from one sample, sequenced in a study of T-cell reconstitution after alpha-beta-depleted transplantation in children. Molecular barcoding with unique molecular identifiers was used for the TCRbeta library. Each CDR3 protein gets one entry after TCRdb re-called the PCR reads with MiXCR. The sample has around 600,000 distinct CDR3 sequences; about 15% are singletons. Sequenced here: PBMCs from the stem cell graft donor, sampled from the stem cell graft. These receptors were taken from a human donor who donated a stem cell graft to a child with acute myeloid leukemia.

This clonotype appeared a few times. The CDR3 sequence: CASSGSQGPFPADTQYF. DNA of the CDR3: TGTGCCAGCAGCGGTTCACAGGGCCCCTTTCCCGCAGATACGCAGTATTTT. V is TRBV12-3 or TRBV12-4 and J is TRBJ2-3, with D possibly matching TRBD1 (6 bases). Trimming shortened V by 6 bases and J by 4 bases, and 23 bases separated the two germline ends. There are 17 residues in the CDR3.

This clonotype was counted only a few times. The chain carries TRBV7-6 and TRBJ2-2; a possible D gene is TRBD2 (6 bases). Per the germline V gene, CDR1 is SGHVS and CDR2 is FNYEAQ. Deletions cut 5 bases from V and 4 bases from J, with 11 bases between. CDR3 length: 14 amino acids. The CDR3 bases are TGTGCCAGCAGCCGACTAGGCTTCACCGGGGAGCTGTTTTTT. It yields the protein CASSRLGFTGELFF.

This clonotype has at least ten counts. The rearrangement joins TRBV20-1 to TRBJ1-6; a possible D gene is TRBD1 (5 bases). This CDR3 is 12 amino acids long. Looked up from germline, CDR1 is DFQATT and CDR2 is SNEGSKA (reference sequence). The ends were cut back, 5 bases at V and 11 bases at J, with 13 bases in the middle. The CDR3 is CSARRDAAPLHF. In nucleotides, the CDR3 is TGCAGTGCTCGGCGGGACGCAGCACCCCTCCACTTT.

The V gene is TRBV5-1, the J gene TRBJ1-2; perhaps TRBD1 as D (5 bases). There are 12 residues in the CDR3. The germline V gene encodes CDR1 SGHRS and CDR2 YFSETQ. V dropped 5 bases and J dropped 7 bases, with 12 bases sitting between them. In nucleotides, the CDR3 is TGCGCCAGCAGAGGGGACCTGGGTGGCTACACCTTC. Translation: CASRGDLGGYTF.

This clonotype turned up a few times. The CDR3 sequence is CASSLAHFGGNEQFF. DNA for the CDR3: TGTGCCAGCAGCTTAGCCCACTTTGGGGGGAATGAGCAGTTCTTC. J is TRBJ2-1 and V is TRBV7-9, with TRBD2 as a possible D gene (6 bases). V lost 0 bases to trimming and J lost 7 bases, with 13 bases between them. The germline V gene encodes CDR1 SEHNR and CDR2 FQNEAQ (reference sequence). The CDR3 has 15 amino acids.

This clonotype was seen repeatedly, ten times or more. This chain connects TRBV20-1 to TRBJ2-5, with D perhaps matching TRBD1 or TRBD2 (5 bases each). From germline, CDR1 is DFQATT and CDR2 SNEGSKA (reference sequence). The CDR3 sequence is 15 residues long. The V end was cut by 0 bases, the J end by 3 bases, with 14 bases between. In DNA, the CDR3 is TGCAGTGCTAGAGATCTCGGGACGGCAAAAGAGACCCAGTACTTC. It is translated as CSARDLGTAKETQYF.

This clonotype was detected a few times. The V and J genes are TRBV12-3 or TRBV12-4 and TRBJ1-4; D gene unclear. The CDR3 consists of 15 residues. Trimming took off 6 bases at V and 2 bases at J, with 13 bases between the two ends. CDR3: CASSRVGSTNEKLFF. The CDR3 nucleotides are TGTGCCAGCAGCCGAGTTGGGTCCACTAATGAAAAACTGTTTTTT.

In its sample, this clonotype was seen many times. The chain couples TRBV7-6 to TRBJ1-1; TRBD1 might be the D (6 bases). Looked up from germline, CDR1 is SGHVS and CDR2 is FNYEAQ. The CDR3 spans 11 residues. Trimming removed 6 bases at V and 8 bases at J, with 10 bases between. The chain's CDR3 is CASRQGQEAFF. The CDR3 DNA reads TGTGCCAGCAGACAGGGACAAGAAGCTTTCTTT.

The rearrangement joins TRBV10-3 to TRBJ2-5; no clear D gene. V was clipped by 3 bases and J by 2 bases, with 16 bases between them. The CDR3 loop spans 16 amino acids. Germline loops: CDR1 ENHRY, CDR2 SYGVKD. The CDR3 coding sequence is TGTGCCATCAGTGACAGTTTTGGGGAAGGACAAGAGACCCAGTACTTC. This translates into CAISDSFGEGQETQYF.

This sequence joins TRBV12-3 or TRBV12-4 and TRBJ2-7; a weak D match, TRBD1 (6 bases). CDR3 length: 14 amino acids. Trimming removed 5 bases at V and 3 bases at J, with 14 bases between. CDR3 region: CASSPDSDIYEQYV. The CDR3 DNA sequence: TGTGCCAGCAGTCCGGACAGTGACATCTACGAGCAGTACGTC.

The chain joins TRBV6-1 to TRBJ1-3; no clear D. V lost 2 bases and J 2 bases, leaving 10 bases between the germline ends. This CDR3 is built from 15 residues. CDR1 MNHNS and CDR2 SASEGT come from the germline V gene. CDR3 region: CASSEMSSTGNTIYF. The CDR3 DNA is TGTGCCAGCAGTGAAATGAGTTCCACTGGAAACACCATATATTTT.

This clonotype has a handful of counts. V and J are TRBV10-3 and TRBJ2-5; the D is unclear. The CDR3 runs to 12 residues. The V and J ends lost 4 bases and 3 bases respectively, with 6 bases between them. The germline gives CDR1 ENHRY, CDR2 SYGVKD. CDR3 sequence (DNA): TGTGCCATCAGTGTGAGTGAAGAGACCCAGTACTTC. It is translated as CAISVSEETQYF.

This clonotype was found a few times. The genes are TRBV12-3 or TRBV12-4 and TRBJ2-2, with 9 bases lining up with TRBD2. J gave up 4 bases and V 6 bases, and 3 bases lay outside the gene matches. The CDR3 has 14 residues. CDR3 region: CASRELAGTGELFF. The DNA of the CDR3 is TGTGCCAGCAGGGAACTAGCGGGCACCGGGGAGCTGTTTTTT.

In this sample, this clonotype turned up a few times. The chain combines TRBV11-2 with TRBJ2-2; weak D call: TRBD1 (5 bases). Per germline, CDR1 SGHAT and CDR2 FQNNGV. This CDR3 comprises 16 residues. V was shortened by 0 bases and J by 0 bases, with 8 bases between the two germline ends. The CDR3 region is CASSLDRTPNTGELFF. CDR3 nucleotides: TGTGCCAGCAGCTTAGACAGGACACCGAACACCGGGGAGCTGTTTTTT. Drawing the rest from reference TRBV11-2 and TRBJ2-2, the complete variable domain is EAGVAQSPRYKIIEKRQSVAFWCNPISGHATLYWYQQILGQGPKLLIQFQNNGVVDDSQLPKDRFSAERLKGVDSTLKIQPAKLEDSAVYLCASSLDRTPNTGELFFGEGSRLTVL.

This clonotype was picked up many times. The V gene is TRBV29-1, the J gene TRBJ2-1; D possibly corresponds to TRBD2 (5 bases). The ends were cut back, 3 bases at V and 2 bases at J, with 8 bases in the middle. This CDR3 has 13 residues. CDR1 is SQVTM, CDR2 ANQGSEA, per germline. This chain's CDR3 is CSVEMRAYNEQFF. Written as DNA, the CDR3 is TGCAGCGTTGAGATGAGGGCCTACAATGAGCAGTTCTTC.

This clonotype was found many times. CDR3 nucleotides: TGCAGTGCTAGAAGGGGTTCTCGCACAGATACGCAGTATTTT. Translation gives CSARRGSRTDTQYF. The chain has TRBV20-1 and TRBJ2-3; perhaps TRBD1 as D (5 bases). The germline V gene has CDR1 DFQATT and CDR2 SNEGSKA (reference sequence). This CDR3 comprises 14 residues. V was clipped by 2 bases and J by 1 base, with 10 bases between them.

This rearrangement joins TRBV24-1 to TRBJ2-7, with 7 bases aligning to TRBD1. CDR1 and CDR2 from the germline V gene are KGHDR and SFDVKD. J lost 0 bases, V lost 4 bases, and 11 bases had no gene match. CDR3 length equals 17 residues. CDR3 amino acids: CATSESTGAPGSYEQYF. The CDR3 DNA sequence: TGTGCCACCAGTGAATCTACAGGGGCCCCGGGCTCCTACGAGCAGTACTTC.

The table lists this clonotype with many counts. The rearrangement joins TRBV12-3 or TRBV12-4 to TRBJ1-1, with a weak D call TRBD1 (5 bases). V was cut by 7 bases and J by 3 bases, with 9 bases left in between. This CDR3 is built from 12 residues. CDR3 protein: CASKGGDTEAFF. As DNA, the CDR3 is TGTGCCAGCAAGGGAGGGGACACTGAAGCTTTCTTT.